This T cell receptor (beta chain) was found in a study of blood T cell repertoires in COVID-19. Study information: T cells, B-cell-depleted T cells, or PBMCs provided the cDNA or gDNA that served as material.

The assay was immunoSEQ multiplex PCR, and TCRdb's table has in-frame clones only and misses some. The sample has 160,000 or so clones; 85% to 90% are singletons. V was pared by 5 bases and J by 0 bases, with 8 bases between. Germline values: CDR1 PRHDT, CDR2 FYEKMQ (reference sequence). This CDR3 contains 14 residues. The clonotype comes from a woman in her 70s with acute or convalescent COVID-19. The sample consisted of peripheral blood. The genes are TRBV13 and TRBJ1-3; D gene uncertain. The CDR3 spells CASSLPSSGNTIYF. The DNA of the CDR3 is TGTGCCAGCAGCCTACCGAGCTCTGGAAACACCATATATTTT.